The sequence of this T cell receptor (beta chain) was determined in a study of cytomegalovirus exposure and HLA in healthy donors. Germline assignment: CDR1 GTSNPN and CDR2 SVGIG (reference sequence). V lost 3 bases and J lost 4, with 12 bases in between. This CDR3 contains 13 residues. The PCR was carried out with 60 Vbeta primers and 13 Jbeta primers. Authors' data handling: In a later analysis, 8.5 million to 14 million of 65 million to 80 million unique beta chains occurred in at least two donors. Here immunoSEQ multiplex PCR was the method, and the copy in TCRdb shows in-frame clones only, minus some. The V and J calls and the clone size are those of that table, but D and trimming were determined from the DNA. The sample has over 75,000 clones, roughly three quarters seen once.

Sequenced input: PBMCs. The TCR comes from a male donor in good health and CMV-seropositive. The chain employs TRBV30 and TRBJ1-2; D unclear. The CDR3, as DNA: TGTGCCTGGAGCTCGAGCCGGGGCTATGGCTACACCTTC. Its translation is CAWSSSRGYGYTF.